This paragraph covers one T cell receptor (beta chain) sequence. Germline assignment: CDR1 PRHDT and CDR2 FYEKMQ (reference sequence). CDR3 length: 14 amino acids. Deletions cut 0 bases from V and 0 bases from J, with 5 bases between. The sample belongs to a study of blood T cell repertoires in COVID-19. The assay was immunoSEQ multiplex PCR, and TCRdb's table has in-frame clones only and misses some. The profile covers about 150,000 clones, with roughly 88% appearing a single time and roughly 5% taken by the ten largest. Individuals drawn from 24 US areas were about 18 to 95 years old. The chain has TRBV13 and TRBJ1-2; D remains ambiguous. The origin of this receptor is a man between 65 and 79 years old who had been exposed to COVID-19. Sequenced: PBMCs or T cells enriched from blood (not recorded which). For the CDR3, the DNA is TGTGCCAGCAGCTTAGGCAGTACTAACTATGGCTACACCTTC. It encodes CASSLGSTNYGYTF.